These 14 T cell receptor beta chains came from one sample sequenced in a study of control samples from healthy donors and cancer patients. Measured with immunoSEQ multiplex PCR; TCRdb has only the in-frame clones, and not every one. The sample records under 200,000 clones, roughly 95% being singletons. Sequencing was performed on blood. Receptor source: a woman aged 55 to 70 in good health.

This clone was seen once. The rearrangement joins TRBV9 to TRBJ2-7; 9 bases agree with TRBD1. V lost 3 bases and J lost 3; bases outside the gene matches: 10. In germline, CDR1 is SGDLS, CDR2 YYNGEE. This CDR3 contains 16 residues. CDR3 protein: CASSEGPGTGIYEQYF. The CDR3 DNA is TGTGCCAGCAGCGAGGGACCCGGGACAGGGATCTACGAGCAGTACTTC. The variable domain in full, with the rest retrieved from reference TRBV9 and TRBJ2-7, is DSGVTQTPKHLITATGQRVTLRCSPRSGDLSVYWYQQSLDQGLQFLIQYYNGEERAKGNILERFSAQQFPDLHSELNLSSLELGDSALYFCASSEGPGTGIYEQYFGPGTRLTVT.

The chain recombines TRBV7-2 with TRBJ2-5; no clear D gene. Germline V CDR1 and CDR2: SGHTA, FQGNSA. This CDR3 is built from 11 residues. Trimming cost V 6 bases and J 2 bases, with 4 bases left between them. CDR3 amino acids: CASREQETQYF. DNA of the CDR3: TGTGCCAGCAGGGAACAAGAGACCCAGTACTTC.

CDR3 sequence: CASTRRPYGYTF. In DNA, the CDR3 is TGTGCCAGCACCCGAAGGCCCTATGGCTACACCTTC. The rearrangement joins TRBV12-3 or TRBV12-4 to TRBJ1-2; D uncertain. The CDR3 length is 12 residues. V was pared by 7 bases and J by 4 bases, with 10 bases between.

The gene calls are TRBV11-2 and TRBJ1-1, with TRBD1 identical over 9 bases. V was clipped by 2 bases and J by 3 bases; unmatched bases: 7. Germline assignment: CDR1 SGHAT and CDR2 FQNNGV. This CDR3 has 16 amino acids. The CDR3 sequence: CASSLTGGAGYTEAFF. For the CDR3, the DNA is TGTGCCAGCAGCTTAACAGGGGGCGCGGGGTACACTGAAGCTTTCTTT.

The genes are TRBV5-4 and TRBJ2-7; a weak D match, TRBD2 (6 bases). V lost 1 base, J lost 3 bases, and 11 bases lay in between. From germline, CDR1 is SGHNT and CDR2 YYREEE (reference sequence). The CDR3 consists of 14 residues. CDR3 DNA sequence: TGTGCCAGCAGCTTGTGGCAGGGAGGCTACGAGCAGTACTTC. As protein: CASSLWQGGYEQYF.

The gene calls are TRBV2 and TRBJ1-2; D is uncertain. Between the trimmed V and J ends, which lost 6 bases and 0 bases, there was a span of 11 bases. Germline lookup yields CDR1 SNHLY and CDR2 FYNNEI. The CDR3 sequence is 14 residues long. In DNA form, the CDR3 reads TGTGCCAGCAGGACGCAAAAGACTAACTATGGCTACACCTTC. Translated: CASRTQKTNYGYTF.

The rearrangement joins TRBV6-2 or TRBV6-3 to TRBJ2-7, with D perhaps being TRBD1 or TRBD2 (5 bases each). V was cut by 0 bases and J by 5 bases, with 11 bases left in between. The CDR3 has 14 amino acids. Germline V gene sequence: CDR1 MNHEY, CDR2 SVGEGT. The CDR3 region has the DNA TGTGCCAGCAGTTACTCGGGCAGGGACCACGAGCAGTACTTC. As protein: CASSYSGRDHEQYF.

The count of this clone is one. V usage is TRBV18 and J usage is TRBJ1-1, with D hard to call. Trimming stripped 6 bases from V and 0 bases from J, with 8 bases between. The CDR3 totals 13 residues. The germline CDR1 and CDR2 sequences are KGHSH and LQKENI. The CDR3 region is CASSLPLNTEAFF. The CDR3 DNA follows: TGTGCCAGCTCCCTTCCCTTGAACACTGAAGCTTTCTTT. The full variable domain, with the rest looked up from reference TRBV18 and TRBJ1-1, is NAGVMQNPRHLVRRRGQEARLRCSPMKGHSHVYWYRQLPEEGLKFMVYLQKENIIDESGMPKERFSAEFPKEGPSILRIQQVVRGDSAAYFCASSLPLNTEAFFGQGTRLTVV.

The rearrangement uses TRBV7-2 and TRBJ1-4; D is ambiguous. The germline V gene has CDR1 SGHTA and CDR2 FQGNSA. The CDR3 contains 15 residues. Between the trimmed V and J ends, which lost 2 bases and 7 bases, there was a span of 14 bases. CDR3 residues: CASSLFTGSGEKLFF. CDR3 bases: TGTGCCAGCAGCTTATTTACGGGCAGCGGTGAAAAACTGTTTTTT. Full variable domain (rest looked up from reference TRBV7-2 and TRBJ1-4): GAGVSQSPSNKVTEKGKDVELRCDPISGHTALYWYRQSLGQGLEFLIYFQGNSAPDKSGLPSDRFSAERTGGSVSTLTIQRTQQEDSAVYLCASSLFTGSGEKLFFGSGTQLSVL.

The CDR3 DNA sequence: TGTGCCAGCAGTTTGGATCCGCGGCAGCCCCAGCATTTT. It codes for CASSLDPRQPQHF. V is TRBV12-3 or TRBV12-4 and J is TRBJ1-5; no clear D. CDR3 length: 13 amino acids. Between the trimmed V and J ends, which lost 3 bases and 7 bases, there was a span of 10 bases.

The CDR3 DNA follows: TGTGCCAGCAGCCTGCAGACGAACACTGAAGCTTTCTTT. As protein: CASSLQTNTEAFF. The chain is built from TRBV9 and TRBJ1-1; no clear D gene. The CDR3 runs to 13 residues. From germline, CDR1 is SGDLS and CDR2 YYNGEE. The V end was cut by 4 bases, the J end by 1 base, with 8 bases between.

This clone was detected only once. The rearrangement joins TRBV6-2 or TRBV6-3 to TRBJ1-1; TRBD1 might be the D (6 bases). Germline lookup yields CDR1 MNHEY and CDR2 SVGEGT. The CDR3 length is 14 residues. V dropped 6 bases and J dropped 3 bases, with 14 bases sitting between them. This CDR3 reads CASSRQALDTEAFF. CDR3 nucleotides: TGTGCCAGCAGCCGACAGGCCCTGGACACTGAAGCTTTCTTT.

The rearrangement uses TRBV18 and TRBJ1-6, with D possibly TRBD1 on 5 matching bases. Trimming stripped 6 bases from V and 6 bases from J, with 21 bases between. This CDR3 has 17 amino acids. Germline V gene lookup returns CDR1 KGHSH and CDR2 LQKENI. CDR3 in amino acids: CASSPTSGRLSNSPLHF. The CDR3 DNA follows: TGTGCCAGCTCGCCAACCTCGGGGCGTTTGAGTAATTCACCCCTCCACTTT.

The chain joins TRBV27 to TRBJ1-2; possible D gene TRBD1, 5 bases. V lost 6 bases, J lost 3 bases, and 14 bases lay in between. Looked up from germline, CDR1 is MNHEY and CDR2 is SMNVEV (reference sequence). This CDR3 is built from 14 residues. The CDR3 reads CASSPGEFDYGYTF. DNA for the CDR3: TGTGCCAGCAGCCCGGGGGAATTTGACTATGGCTACACCTTC.